Presented here are 27 T cell receptor beta chains from one specimen sequenced in a study of cytomegalovirus exposure and HLA in healthy donors. Primers for the PCR totalled 60 Vbeta and 13 Jbeta. Clones were read by immunoSEQ multiplex PCR, and TCRdb kept only the in-frame ones, dropping some. The profile shows about 200,000 clones, 70% to 80% of them singletons. Material for sequencing was PBMCs. Receptors were obtained from a woman aged 30 to 39 in good health and CMV-seronegative.

This clone was found a few times. This chain connects TRBV6-5 to TRBJ1-1; possible D gene TRBD1, 5 bases. Per the germline V gene, CDR1 is MNHEY and CDR2 is SVGAGI. V was shortened by 6 bases and J by 11 bases, with 13 bases between the two germline ends. The CDR3 is 11 residues long. The CDR3 nucleotides are TGTGCCAGCAGCTCACAGGCTGCGGCTTTCTTT. Translating it yields CASSSQAAAFF.

V gene TRBV28 combines with J gene TRBJ2-5; D is uncertain. Germline V gives CDR1 MDHEN, CDR2 SYDVKM. V was trimmed by 8 bases and J by 1 base, leaving 8 bases between them. The CDR3 covers 12 residues. CDR3 bases: TGTGCCAGCGGGCTAAGCCAAGAGACCCAGTACTTC. Translating gives CASGLSQETQYF.

The chain carries TRBV4-1 and TRBJ2-1; the D gene is possibly TRBD2 (6 bases). Trimming left V 5 bases short and J 5 bases short, with 22 bases between. CDR3 length: 17 residues. Germline CDR1 MGHRA, CDR2 YSYEKL. The CDR3 loop is CASSAQGLVSTDNEQFF. The CDR3 DNA sequence: TGCGCCAGCAGCGCCCAGGGACTCGTTAGTACCGACAATGAGCAGTTCTTC.

The chain combines TRBV15 with TRBJ2-7, with no clear D. Germline lookup yields CDR1 LNHNV and CDR2 YYDKDF (reference sequence). Trimming took 0 bases from V and 4 from J, leaving 19 bases between them. The CDR3 is made up of 17 amino acids. CDR3 DNA sequence: TGTGCCACCAGCAGAGATCAAGCAGGTCCTTTACCTTACGAGCAGTACTTC. The encoded protein is CATSRDQAGPLPYEQYF.

This chain connects TRBV10-3 to TRBJ1-6; tentative D call: TRBD1 (5 bases). Trimming took off 7 bases at V and 7 bases at J, with 11 bases between the two ends. The CDR3 is made up of 13 amino acids. Germline V gives CDR1 ENHRY, CDR2 SYGVKD. The CDR3 region has the DNA TGTGCCATCACGGGGGAGGGAAATTCACCCCTCCACTTT. Protein sequence: CAITGEGNSPLHF.

The table lists this clone with a few counts. The chain combines TRBV27 with TRBJ1-3, with D uncertain. The CDR3 sequence is 14 residues long. Trimming took 3 bases from V and 3 from J, leaving 9 bases between them. Per germline, CDR1 MNHEY and CDR2 SMNVEV (reference sequence). The CDR3 loop reads CASSLRGLGNTIYF. The CDR3 DNA sequence: TGTGCCAGCAGTTTGAGAGGACTTGGAAACACCATATATTTT.

The chain couples TRBV27 to TRBJ2-1, with 8 bases identical to TRBD2. This CDR3 contains 15 residues. The V gene's germline CDR1 is MNHEY and CDR2 SMNVEV (reference sequence). Trimming took 5 bases from V and 0 from J; bases not matched to a gene: 3. The CDR3 DNA reads as TGTGCCAGCAGTCGGGGGGGGCCCTCCTACAATGAGCAGTTCTTC. It yields the protein CASSRGGPSYNEQFF.

The V gene is TRBV6-5, the J gene TRBJ2-4; 8 nucleotides agree with TRBD1. The CDR3 contains 16 residues. The germline CDR1 and CDR2 sequences are MNHEY and SVGAGI. The V and J ends lost 2 bases and 1 base, in that order; junction bases with no gene match: 4. Written as DNA, the CDR3 is TGTGCCAGCAGTTACCCCCAGGGGGCTGCCAAAAACATTCAGTACTTC. This gives the protein CASSYPQGAAKNIQYF.

The V gene is TRBV7-8, the J gene TRBJ2-4; D is unresolved. Per the germline V gene, CDR1 is SGHVS and CDR2 is FQNEAQ. The CDR3 is made up of 15 amino acids. Deletions cut 5 bases from V and 1 base from J, with 12 bases between. This chain's CDR3 is CASSRLTVAKNIQYF. The CDR3 DNA follows: TGTGCCAGCAGCCGATTAACAGTGGCCAAAAACATTCAGTACTTC.

The genes are TRBV18 and TRBJ2-7; D is unresolved. Trimming left V 1 base short and J 2 bases short, with 9 bases between. Germline V lookup: CDR1 KGHSH, CDR2 LQKENI. The CDR3 runs to 14 residues. The CDR3 region has the DNA TGTGCCAGCTCACCACGGTTGAGCCCCTACGAGCAGTACTTC. Its translation is CASSPRLSPYEQYF.

The gene calls are TRBV29-1 and TRBJ2-2; TRBD1 aligns across 7 bases. CDR1 is SQVTM and CDR2 is ANQGSEA in the germline V gene. The CDR3 spans 17 residues. V was clipped by 0 bases and J by 1 base; unmatched bases: 8. Here the CDR3 DNA reads TGCAGCGTTGAAGATCGTACGACAGGGAAGAACACCGGGGAGCTGTTTTTT. It translates to CSVEDRTTGKNTGELFF.

This rearrangement joins TRBV18 to TRBJ2-7; D might be TRBD1 (6 bases). V was trimmed by 2 bases and J by 6 bases, leaving 17 bases between them. Looked up from germline, CDR1 is KGHSH and CDR2 is LQKENI. The CDR3 is 15 residues long. CDR3 residues: CASSPNGQTGTEQYF. CDR3 DNA sequence: TGTGCCAGCTCACCAAACGGTCAGACAGGTACCGAGCAGTACTTC. The whole variable domain, remainder taken from reference TRBV18 and TRBJ2-7, is NAGVMQNPRHLVRRRGQEARLRCSPMKGHSHVYWYRQLPEEGLKFMVYLQKENIIDESGMPKERFSAEFPKEGPSILRIQQVVRGDSAAYFCASSPNGQTGTEQYFGPGTRLTVT.

Of note for this clone: An end of the junction differs from the germline gene, which may be a read error. This chain's CDR3 is CASRDYEGSISYGYPF. The CDR3 coding sequence is TGTGCCAGCAGGGACTACGAGGGATCAATAAGCTATGGCTACCCCTTC. The chain employs TRBV6-4 and TRBJ1-2; D is ambiguous. CDR1 MRHNA and CDR2 SNTAGT come from the germline V gene. CDR3 size: 16 residues.

V gene TRBV6-1 combines with J gene TRBJ1-5; D not certain. CDR1 is MNHNS and CDR2 is SASEGT in the germline V gene. There are 14 residues in the CDR3. V was cut by 2 bases and J by 4 bases, with 9 bases left in between. The CDR3 spells CASSEIGGNQPQHF. The CDR3 DNA reads TGTGCCAGCAGTGAAATCGGAGGAAATCAGCCCCAGCATTTT.

The chain couples TRBV5-4 to TRBJ2-1; 7 bases fit TRBD2. The V and J ends lost 4 bases and 7 bases, in that order; junction bases with no gene match: 14. The CDR3 covers 16 residues. Germline lookup yields CDR1 SGHNT and CDR2 YYREEE (reference sequence). DNA of the CDR3: TGTGCCAGCAGCACTCCGGGACTCCCGCGGGGGAATGAGCAGTTCTTC. Amino acids: CASSTPGLPRGNEQFF.

This clone has only a few counts. This chain joins TRBV30 and TRBJ2-2, with D uncertain. The V and J ends lost 2 bases and 0 bases respectively, with 7 bases between them. CDR1 is GTSNPN, CDR2 SVGIG, per germline (reference sequence). The CDR3 loop spans 14 amino acids. This chain's CDR3 is CAWSSTTNTGELFF. CDR3 nucleotides: TGTGCCTGGAGTTCCACTACGAACACCGGGGAGCTGTTTTTT.

This clone was detected once. The CDR3 coding sequence is TGTGCCAGCAGCTTGGGGACTTATTCGCCCTACGAGCAGTACTTC. Translation: CASSLGTYSPYEQYF. This chain links TRBV5-4 with TRBJ2-7, with D possibly TRBD2 on 5 matching bases. This CDR3 has 15 amino acids. V lost 0 bases to trimming and J lost 2 bases, with 12 bases between them. The germline gives CDR1 SGHNT, CDR2 YYREEE (reference sequence).

V usage is TRBV30 and J usage is TRBJ1-4; D is unresolved. The germline V gene encodes CDR1 GTSNPN and CDR2 SVGIG (reference sequence). V was pared by 0 bases and J by 4 bases, with 12 bases between. CDR3 length equals 15 residues. The CDR3 nucleotides are TGTGCCTGGAGTGTTAAGAGGGTGTATAATGAAAAACTGTTTTTT. Protein sequence: CAWSVKRVYNEKLFF.

The chain has TRBV19 and TRBJ1-1, with D possibly being TRBD1 (5 bases). This CDR3 comprises 15 residues. V lost 5 bases and J 5 bases, leaving 18 bases between the germline ends. Germline values: CDR1 LNHDA, CDR2 SQIVND (reference sequence). The CDR3, as DNA: TGTGCCAGTAGTCGGACGGGGGACCAAAGTACTGAAGCTTTCTTT. Protein product: CASSRTGDQSTEAFF.

The gene calls are TRBV19 and TRBJ1-1; D remains ambiguous. Deletions cut 1 base from V and 7 bases from J, with 7 bases between. CDR3 length: 12 residues. Germline-derived CDR1 and CDR2 are LNHDA and SQIVND (reference sequence). This CDR3 is CASSIGPREAFF. The CDR3 nucleotides are TGTGCCAGTAGTATAGGTCCCCGTGAAGCTTTCTTT.

This rearrangement joins TRBV6-5 to TRBJ2-5; possible D gene TRBD2, 6 bases. V was clipped by 0 bases and J by 2 bases, with 10 bases between them. Germline loops: CDR1 MNHEY, CDR2 SVGAGI. CDR3 length equals 15 residues. The CDR3 sequence is CASSYSVGTQETQYF. Written as DNA, the CDR3 is TGTGCCAGCAGTTACTCGGTAGGGACTCAAGAGACCCAGTACTTC.

The CDR3 DNA is TGTGCCAGCAGCCGAGGACAGCGGAACACTGAAGCTTTCTTT. This translates into CASSRGQRNTEAFF. The genes are TRBV9 and TRBJ1-1, with D possibly matching TRBD1 (6 bases). V lost 4 bases and J 1 base, leaving 11 bases between the germline ends. Looked up from germline, CDR1 is SGDLS and CDR2 is YYNGEE. CDR3 length: 14 residues.

DNA of the CDR3: TGCAGCGTTTCCGACAGGGCGGGGTACGAGCAGTACTTC. Its protein product is CSVSDRAGYEQYF. J is TRBJ2-5 and V is TRBV29-1, with D perhaps TRBD1 (7 bases). Matching the DNA end better, TRBJ2-7 makes the J call doubtful. The V gene's germline CDR1 is SQVTM and CDR2 ANQGSEA. There are 13 residues in the CDR3.

The chain joins TRBV5-4 to TRBJ2-1, with 9 bases aligning to TRBD1. V shed 4 bases and J 8 bases; nucleotides not matched to a gene: 10. Germline values: CDR1 SGHNT, CDR2 YYREEE (reference sequence). The length of the CDR3 is 15 residues. CDR3 amino acids: CASSRRDRVSHEQFF. The CDR3 DNA follows: TGTGCCAGCAGCCGACGGGACAGGGTGAGCCATGAGCAGTTCTTC.

The gene calls are TRBV9 and TRBJ2-3; 9 nucleotides line up with TRBD2. Germline loops: CDR1 SGDLS, CDR2 YYNGEE. The CDR3 spans 15 residues. With 4 bases clipped from V and 9 bases from J, the junction kept 12 bases outside the gene matches. The CDR3, as DNA: TGTGCCAGCAGCCCTGGAGGTAGCGGGAGCGACACGCAGTATTTT. This encodes CASSPGGSGSDTQYF.

The chain couples TRBV15 to TRBJ1-1, with 9 bases identical to TRBD1. The germline CDR1 and CDR2 sequences are LNHNV and YYDKDF (reference sequence). V lost 2 bases to trimming and J lost 7 bases; unmatched junction nucleotides: 2. The CDR3 has 13 residues. CDR3 DNA sequence: TGTGCCACCAGCAGACCGGACAGGGGTGAAGCTTTCTTT. Translation gives CATSRPDRGEAFF.

V and J are TRBV11-2 and TRBJ1-2, with 7 bases lining up with TRBD1. The V gene's germline CDR1 is SGHAT and CDR2 FQNNGV. The V gene end was trimmed by 6 bases and the J gene end by 6 bases; junction bases not matched to a gene: 10. The CDR3 has 14 amino acids. CDR3: CASRKTGRLHGYTF. The CDR3 bases are TGTGCCAGCAGGAAGACAGGGAGATTGCATGGCTACACCTTC.